Below, one T cell receptor beta chain is given with its context. The antigen remains undetermined. The data belong to a study of T cell responses to AZD1222 COVID-19 vaccine. Across the whole study: Recipients boosted at about 4 weeks or about 12 weeks are pooled. Study results and limitations: Donors in the cohort were predominantly white British and more often female, and clonal diversity was possibly underestimated.

Repertoires were generated with immunoSEQ multiplex PCR, while TCRdb's copy carries only in-frame clones and drops some. Here the sample spans 150,000 or so clones, roughly 90% being singletons. The CDR3 is 14 amino acids. Germline assignment: CDR1 MNHEY and CDR2 SMNVEV (reference sequence). Germline trimming cut 1 base from V and 5 bases from J; bases unmatched to any gene: 5. The TCR originated in an adult in good health. The V gene is TRBV27, the J gene TRBJ2-7; 7 positions agree with TRBD1. Here the sequenced sample was peripheral blood, taken on day 0 of AZD1222 vaccination. The CDR3 sequence: CASSLLQQGNEQYF. In DNA, the CDR3 is TGTGCCAGCAGTTTATTACAACAGGGGAACGAGCAGTACTTC.